A single T cell receptor beta chain is shown here with its context. The germline V and J ends were trimmed by 6 bases and 13 bases, with 13 bases remaining between them. Germline V CDR1 and CDR2: SNHLY, FYNNEI. The CDR3 spans 11 residues. As for time point: sample taken at primary tumor resection. Whole RNA, which was extracted from tumor, nontumor lung tissue or frozen PBMC, was sequenced without any cell sorting. Samples came from 72 TRACERx patients with untreated early-stage lung cancer. This sample stems from a study of spatial heterogeneity in lung cancer. Study-wide background: A consistent excess of beta-chain over alpha-chain sequences was detected.

In TCRdb, the 5' RACE reads were re-called with MiXCR into one record per CDR3 protein. The sample records tens of thousands of distinct CDR3 sequences, around 12% being singletons. This rearrangement joins TRBV2 to TRBJ2-1, with D perhaps given as TRBD1 or TRBD2 (5 bases each). This material consisted of PBMCs, taken at surgery. The receptor's source is a male donor with early-stage non-small cell lung cancer. CDR3 in amino acids: CASRGPGPQFF. In DNA form, the CDR3 reads TGTGCCAGCAGAGGTCCGGGACCCCAGTTCTTC. Drawing the rest from reference TRBV2 and TRBJ2-1, the complete variable domain is EPEVTQTPSHQVTQMGQEVILRCVPISNHLYFYWYRQILGQKVEFLVSFYNNEISEKSEIFDDQFSVERPDGSNFTLKIRSTKLEDSAMYFCASRGPGPQFFGPGTRLTVL.